The 20 T cell receptor beta chains below all came from one sample that was sequenced in a study of T cell responses to AZD1222 COVID-19 vaccine. Method: immunoSEQ multiplex PCR; TCRdb's copy keeps in-frame clones and lacks some. The repertoire has around 140,000 clones, 93% of them found once; the top ten carry 5.4%. Sequenced material: peripheral blood, taken on day 0 of AZD1222 vaccination. All receptors derive from an adult in good health.

The rearrangement joins TRBV7-6 to TRBJ2-3; D is uncertain. Trimming stripped 5 bases from V and 2 bases from J, with 8 bases between. CDR1 SGHVS and CDR2 FNYEAQ come from the germline V gene. This CDR3 has 13 residues. The CDR3 spells CASSPSTTDTQYF. CDR3 nucleotide sequence: TGTGCCAGCAGCCCCTCCACCACAGATACGCAGTATTTT.

The chain recombines TRBV11-2 with TRBJ2-1, with TRBD2 matching 7 bases. This CDR3 is built from 17 residues. Looked up from germline, CDR1 is SGHAT and CDR2 is FQNNGV. Germline trimming cut 6 bases from V and 8 bases from J; bases unmatched to any gene: 19. CDR3: CASSQNRRGGARDEQFF. The CDR3 DNA follows: TGTGCCAGCAGTCAGAACCGGAGGGGAGGGGCTCGGGATGAGCAGTTCTTC.

This chain connects TRBV19 to TRBJ2-6; D call uncertain. This CDR3 region has 14 residues. Germline-derived CDR1 and CDR2 are LNHDA and SQIVND (reference sequence). Deletions cut 1 base from V and 4 bases from J, with 5 bases between. The CDR3 region has the DNA TGTGCCAGTAGTATAGGGGTCGGGGCCAACGTCCTGACTTTC. Amino acids: CASSIGVGANVLTF.

This chain connects TRBV7-3 to TRBJ2-7; D is unresolved. The CDR3 loop spans 9 amino acids. V lost 7 bases and J 7 bases, leaving 5 bases between the germline ends. The germline gives CDR1 SGHTA, CDR2 FQGTGA. CDR3 bases: TGTGCCAGCACCCTTGAGCAGTACTTC. Translated: CASTLEQYF.

V is TRBV2 and J is TRBJ2-2; 8 nucleotides agree with TRBD2. The CDR3 is 18 amino acids. Germline lookup yields CDR1 SNHLY and CDR2 FYNNEI. J gave up 6 bases and V 0 bases, and 12 bases lay outside the gene matches. This chain's CDR3 is CASSEALRLAGYPGELFF. CDR3 in DNA: TGTGCCAGCAGTGAAGCGCTTCGGCTAGCGGGTTATCCCGGGGAGCTGTTTTTT.

The chain employs TRBV20-1 and TRBJ1-2; unclear D gene. The CDR3 loop spans 13 amino acids. Germline loops: CDR1 DFQATT, CDR2 SNEGSKA (reference sequence). V was cut by 3 bases and J by 4 bases, with 12 bases left in between. CDR3 region: CSASQQTSYGYTF. Here the CDR3 DNA reads TGCAGTGCTAGTCAGCAGACCTCCTATGGCTACACCTTC.

The genes are TRBV6-5 and TRBJ1-2; perhaps TRBD1 as D (5 bases). The V end was cut by 7 bases, the J end by 3 bases, with 18 bases between. CDR1 is MNHEY, CDR2 SVGAGI, per germline. The CDR3 length is 15 residues. CDR3 in DNA: TGTGCCAGCACTTTGGGGCCTCTGGCGGACTATGGCTACACCTTC. Translation: CASTLGPLADYGYTF.

The V and J genes are TRBV12-1 and TRBJ2-1; the listed D gene, TRBD1, was not tested against the DNA. TRBV12-1 is a listed pseudogene. This CDR3 is 14 amino acids long. CDR3 sequence: CASRRHRVSNEQFF. The CDR3 nucleotides read TGTGCCAGCAGGCGGCACAGGGTTTCAAATGAGCAGTTCTTC.

The chain joins TRBV5-8 to TRBJ2-5, with D maybe TRBD2 (5 bases). Trimming cost V 2 bases and J 4 bases, with 15 bases left between them. The CDR3 loop spans 15 amino acids. Germline CDR1 is SGHTS and CDR2 is YDEGEE. Here the CDR3 DNA reads TGTGCCAGCAGCTTAAAGGATACTAGTCGAGAGACCCAGTACTTC. Its protein product is CASSLKDTSRETQYF.

V usage is TRBV11-2 and J usage is TRBJ1-3; D ambiguous. From germline, CDR1 is SGHAT and CDR2 FQNNGV. Trimming took 3 bases from V and 0 from J, leaving 12 bases between them. The CDR3 length is 16 residues. CDR3: CASSFGLVSSGNTIYF. DNA for the CDR3: TGTGCCAGCAGCTTTGGACTTGTGAGCTCTGGAAACACCATATATTTT.

The chain couples TRBV19 to TRBJ2-1, with D perhaps matching TRBD2 (5 bases). The germline V gene encodes CDR1 LNHDA and CDR2 SQIVND (reference sequence). Trimming took off 5 bases at V and 1 base at J, with 15 bases between the two ends. The CDR3 runs 16 residues. CDR3 loop: CASSQRRRGSYNEQFF. The CDR3 nucleotides are TGTGCCAGTAGTCAGCGGCGACGGGGATCCTACAATGAGCAGTTCTTC.

This clone was detected a few times. The V gene is TRBV27, the J gene TRBJ2-2; unclear D gene. The CDR3 runs 16 residues. Germline V gives CDR1 MNHEY, CDR2 SMNVEV (reference sequence). V was trimmed by 3 bases and J by 6 bases, leaving 17 bases between them. CDR3 DNA: TGTGCCAGCAGTTTGAAGGAATCAGGTTACGCCGGGGAGCTGTTTTTT. Protein product: CASSLKESGYAGELFF.

V is TRBV5-1 and J is TRBJ1-2; TRBD1 agrees at 11 bases. The CDR3 is made up of 17 amino acids. The V segment lost 4 bases and the J segment 6 bases; nucleotides outside the gene matches: 14. Germline loops: CDR1 SGHRS, CDR2 YFSETQ. CDR3 residues: CASSLNPPGQGADGYTF. The CDR3 nucleotides are TGCGCCAGCAGCCTCAACCCCCCTGGACAGGGGGCGGATGGCTACACCTTC.

This clone was picked up one time. The V and J genes are TRBV6-1 and TRBJ1-2; TRBD1 is a possible D gene (6 bases). This CDR3 is 14 amino acids long. V shed 2 bases and J shed 2 bases, with 9 bases lying between them. Germline V lookup: CDR1 MNHNS, CDR2 SASEGT. The CDR3 here is CASSEKGGNYGYTF. The CDR3 coding sequence is TGTGCCAGCAGTGAAAAAGGGGGGAACTATGGCTACACCTTC.

In nucleotides, the CDR3 is TGTGCCAGCAGCCAAACTGGACAGGGTCTTGGCTACACCTTC. It codes for CASSQTGQGLGYTF. V usage is TRBV5-6 and J usage is TRBJ1-2; 8 nucleotides match TRBD1. The V and J ends lost 4 bases and 7 bases, in that order; junction bases with no gene match: 9. CDR1 is SGHDT, CDR2 YYEEEE, per germline. The CDR3 length is 14 residues. Supplemented by reference TRBV5-6 and TRBJ1-2, the full variable domain reads DAGVTQSPTHLIKTRGQQVTLRCSPKSGHDTVSWYQQALGQGPQFIFQYYEEEERQRGNFPDRFSGHQFPNYSSELNVNALLLGDSALYLCASSQTGQGLGYTFGSGTRLTVV.

V usage is TRBV25-1 and J usage is TRBJ1-2; D is perhaps TRBD1 (6 bases). Germline V gene lookup returns CDR1 MGHDK and CDR2 SYGVNS. V gave up 2 bases and J gave up 6 bases, with 16 bases separating them. CDR3 size: 15 residues. The CDR3 DNA follows: TGTGCCAGCAGTGAAGTACAGGGCCTGTACGATGGCTACACCTTC. It specifies CASSEVQGLYDGYTF.

This rearrangement joins TRBV3-1 (or the pseudogene TRBV3-2) to TRBJ2-5, with D unclear. The CDR3 runs 15 residues. V lost 0 bases and J 2 bases, leaving 10 bases between the germline ends. CDR1 and CDR2 (germline): LGHDT, YNNKEL (reference sequence). The CDR3 here is CASSQEVWQQETQYF. The CDR3 DNA sequence: TGTGCCAGCAGCCAAGAAGTTTGGCAGCAAGAGACCCAGTACTTC.

V gene TRBV6-5 combines with J gene TRBJ1-2, with TRBD1 as a possible D gene (5 bases). This CDR3 region has 14 residues. Germline CDR1 is MNHEY and CDR2 is SVGAGI. With 8 bases removed from V and 8 bases from J, the gap between germline ends came to 21 bases. The CDR3 DNA follows: TGTGCCAGCCGGGGCTCAAATAGCGCTTGGGGCTACACCTTC. It translates to CASRGSNSAWGYTF.

The rearrangement links TRBV7-2 to TRBJ2-4; 8 nucleotides match TRBD2. V shed 5 bases, J shed 1 base, and the junction held 7 bases outside the gene matches. The germline gives CDR1 SGHTA, CDR2 FQGNSA. The CDR3 has 16 amino acids. The CDR3 bases are TGTGCCAGCAGCCCCCGGGGGGGGGCGGCCAAAAACATTCAGTACTTC. Its protein product is CASSPRGGAAKNIQYF.

The rearrangement uses TRBV12-3 or TRBV12-4 and TRBJ1-1; D unclear. This CDR3 region has 13 residues. Trimming left V 9 bases short and J 4 bases short, with 15 bases between. The CDR3 loop reads CASTITSGTEAFF. The CDR3 nucleotides read TGTGCCAGTACTATTACTTCCGGCACTGAAGCTTTCTTT.